Following are 21 T cell receptor beta chains from one sample sequenced in a study of blood T cell repertoires in COVID-19. TCRdb keeps only in-frame clones here, not all; method: immunoSEQ multiplex PCR. The sample lists more than 100,000 clones, 87% seen once, with about 2.5% in the top ten. The sample comprised peripheral blood. These receptors all come from a man aged 45 to 65 with active COVID-19.

The genes are TRBV7-2 and TRBJ1-1, with D tentatively TRBD1 (5 bases). Trimming removed 0 bases from V and 6 bases from J, with 17 bases in between. The germline gives CDR1 SGHTA, CDR2 FQGNSA. The CDR3 is made up of 16 amino acids. The CDR3 here is CASSLAWGLRFSEAFF. DNA for the CDR3: TGTGCCAGCAGCTTAGCGTGGGGCCTCAGGTTCTCTGAAGCTTTCTTT.

The V call is TRBV6-4, the J call TRBJ2-3, with D maybe TRBD1 (6 bases). Trimming left V 11 bases short and J 9 bases short, with 27 bases between. There are 15 residues in the CDR3. Germline V lookup: CDR1 MRHNA, CDR2 SNTAGT. The CDR3 protein is CACRTHWTDPGTQYF. The CDR3 DNA reads as TGTGCCTGTCGGACTCACTGGACAGATCCTGGGACGCAGTATTTT.

This clone was recorded only once. The chain joins TRBV7-9 to TRBJ1-2; TRBD1 aligns across 7 bases. The CDR3 runs to 12 residues. V shed 5 bases, J shed 8 bases, and the junction held 5 bases outside the gene matches. Germline V CDR1 and CDR2: SEHNR, FQNEAQ (reference sequence). In nucleotides, the CDR3 is TGTGCCAGCAGCCTAGGGGGCCGCGGCTACACCTTC. Translation gives CASSLGGRGYTF.

The CDR3 reads CASSPWGESSYEQYF. The CDR3 DNA is TGTGCCAGCAGCCCCTGGGGGGAGAGCTCCTACGAGCAGTACTTC. This rearrangement joins TRBV13 to TRBJ2-7, with TRBD2 as a possible D gene (6 bases). V lost 5 bases and J 0 bases, leaving 14 bases between the germline ends. The germline V gene has CDR1 PRHDT and CDR2 FYEKMQ (reference sequence). The CDR3 is 15 amino acids.

This clone has just one count. The rearrangement joins TRBV6-1 to TRBJ2-1, with 15 bases identical to TRBD2. Per germline, CDR1 MNHNS and CDR2 SASEGT. This CDR3 spans 17 amino acids. V shed 2 bases and J 6 bases; nucleotides not matched to a gene: 5. For the CDR3, the DNA is TGTGCCAGCAGTGAAATAGGACTAGCGGGGGGGCGCAATGAGCAGTTCTTC. Amino acid sequence: CASSEIGLAGGRNEQFF.

The V gene is TRBV20-1, the J gene TRBJ2-1; TRBD1 is a possible D gene (6 bases). V was clipped by 6 bases and J by 4 bases, with 7 bases between them. The germline V gene encodes CDR1 DFQATT and CDR2 SNEGSKA (reference sequence). The CDR3 covers 11 residues. The CDR3 protein is CSAGQYNEQFF. In DNA form, the CDR3 reads TGCAGTGCGGGACAATACAATGAGCAGTTCTTC.

This clone has only one observation. This chain links TRBV28 with TRBJ2-7; 7 bases map to TRBD1. Germline V gene sequence: CDR1 MDHEN, CDR2 SYDVKM. J lost 7 bases, V lost 7 bases, and 7 bases had no gene match. The CDR3 consists of 12 residues. The CDR3 coding sequence is TGTGCCAGCACTACAGGGGTTCGGGAGCAGTACTTC. Translating it yields CASTTGVREQYF.

This CDR3 reads CASSSPTGDYNSPLHF. CDR3 sequence (DNA): TGTGCCAGCAGCTCCCCGACAGGGGACTATAATTCACCCCTCCACTTT. The chain uses TRBV7-9 and TRBJ1-6; 8 nucleotides line up with TRBD1. Losses at the gene ends were 4 bases for V and 3 bases for J; bases not matched to a gene: 5. Germline V CDR1 and CDR2: SEHNR, FQNEAQ (reference sequence). The CDR3 is 16 residues long. Looking up the rest from reference TRBV7-9 and TRBJ1-6 gives the full variable domain: DTGVSQNPRHKITKRGQNVTFRCDPISEHNRLYWYRQTLGQGPEFLTYFQNEAQLEKSRLLSDRFSAERPKGSFSTLEIQRTEQGDSAMYLCASSSPTGDYNSPLHFGNGTRLTVT.

This clone was detected a few times. The gene calls are TRBV6-4 and TRBJ2-3; 7 nucleotides agree with TRBD1. V dropped 2 bases and J dropped 8; count of bases not matched to a gene: 13. The CDR3 is 16 amino acids. The germline gives CDR1 MRHNA, CDR2 SNTAGT. CDR3 amino acids: CASSDDQVGGKSTQYF. DNA for the CDR3: TGTGCCAGCAGTGACGATCAAGTAGGGGGCAAGAGTACGCAGTATTTT.

This clone has just one count. The rearrangement links TRBV7-6 to TRBJ2-3; 7 bases are a match to TRBD2. With V trimmed by 7 bases and J by 4 bases, 11 bases remained unmatched. CDR3 length equals 15 residues. Germline V gene sequence: CDR1 SGHVS, CDR2 FNYEAQ. The chain's CDR3 is CASTRVAGVSDTQYF. CDR3 nucleotides: TGTGCCAGCACCCGAGTTGCGGGGGTCTCAGATACGCAGTATTTT.

The J gene is TRBJ2-2, the V gene TRBV5-4; 12 bases align to TRBD2. CDR1 is SGHNT and CDR2 is YYREEE in the germline V gene (reference sequence). V was pared by 4 bases and J by 6 bases, with 13 bases of the junction left unmatched. There are 18 residues in the CDR3. The CDR3 region is CASSPGGTSGRSAGELFF. The CDR3, as DNA: TGTGCCAGCAGCCCCGGTGGGACTAGCGGGCGTTCGGCCGGGGAGCTGTTTTTT.

The gene calls are TRBV30 and TRBJ1-3, with no clear D. CDR3 size: 14 residues. The germline V gene encodes CDR1 GTSNPN and CDR2 SVGIG (reference sequence). V was cut by 4 bases and J by 1 base, with 11 bases left in between. CDR3 DNA: TGTGCCTGGACAGCCCTACAGTCTGGAAACACCATATATTTT. Translated: CAWTALQSGNTIYF.

The chain recombines TRBV7-6 with TRBJ1-6, with 10 bases aligning to TRBD1. Germline assignment: CDR1 SGHVS and CDR2 FNYEAQ. With V trimmed by 5 bases and J by 4 bases, 8 bases remained unmatched. The CDR3 is 17 residues long. CDR3 region: CASSQGQGTDYNSPLHF. Written as DNA, the CDR3 is TGTGCCAGCAGCCAGGGACAGGGGACGGATTATAATTCACCCCTCCACTTT.

The chain joins TRBV6-2 or TRBV6-3 to TRBJ1-6; 8 bases fit TRBD1. Germline V lookup: CDR1 MNHEY, CDR2 SVGEGT. The CDR3 has 15 amino acids. Trimming removed 6 bases from V and 10 bases from J; junction bases left unmatched: 11. DNA of the CDR3: TGTGCCAGCAGCCCCGCCGACAGGGGCTACTCACCCCTCCACTTT. Protein product: CASSPADRGYSPLHF.

The chain employs TRBV10-3 and TRBJ2-2; D perhaps matches TRBD1 (6 bases). Trimming took off 11 bases at V and 1 base at J, with 17 bases between the two ends. The CDR3 is made up of 15 amino acids. Germline V gene data show CDR1 as ENHRY and CDR2 as SYGVKD. The CDR3 coding sequence is TGTGCCTCACATGGGGGCCCACTGAACACCGGGGAGCTGTTTTTT. Protein sequence: CASHGGPLNTGELFF.

The chain has TRBV3-1 (or the pseudogene TRBV3-2) and TRBJ1-1; weak D call: TRBD1 (5 bases). Per the germline V gene, CDR1 is LGHDT and CDR2 is YNNKEL (reference sequence). Trimming left V 2 bases short and J 5 bases short, with 21 bases between. The CDR3 length is 17 residues. CDR3 in DNA: TGTGCCAGCAGCCAATCGCCCTTCGGGGGGTCATGGACTGAAGCTTTCTTT. Translation gives CASSQSPFGGSWTEAFF.

J is TRBJ1-2 and V is TRBV10-3, with D maybe TRBD1 (5 bases). Germline loops: CDR1 ENHRY, CDR2 SYGVKD. CDR3 length equals 12 residues. V was cut by 11 bases and J by 9 bases, with 19 bases left in between. The CDR3, as DNA: TGTGCCTTGGGGTGGGGGGACCAGAGCTACACCTTC. Translating gives CALGWGDQSYTF.

J is TRBJ1-6 and V is TRBV5-1; 7 bases map to TRBD1. In germline, CDR1 is SGHRS, CDR2 YFSETQ. The V gene end was trimmed by 2 bases and the J gene end by 10 bases; junction bases not matched to a gene: 12. This CDR3 is built from 16 residues. CDR3 in DNA: TGCGCCAGCAGCTTTTCCCCCTCAGGGGGAGAGTCACCCCTCCACTTT. Translation gives CASSFSPSGGESPLHF.

V is TRBV21-1 and J is TRBJ2-3; the table's D call TRBD2 went unverified against the DNA. TRBV21-1 is shown as a pseudogene. This CDR3 is 18 amino acids long. The CDR3, as DNA: TGTGCCAGCACCCCCAGGCAGCGGGGGCCCACTAGCACAGATACGCAGTATTTT. It specifies CASTPRQRGPTSTDTQYF.

This chain joins TRBV3-1 (or the pseudogene TRBV3-2) and TRBJ1-1; D uncertain. The CDR3 length is 11 residues. Trimming shortened V by 2 bases and J by 6 bases, and 4 bases separated the two germline ends. The germline V gene encodes CDR1 LGHDT and CDR2 YNNKEL (reference sequence). CDR3 protein: CASSQSAEAFF. The CDR3 DNA is TGTGCCAGCAGCCAAAGCGCTGAAGCTTTCTTT.

This chain uses TRBV5-1 with TRBJ2-2; 12 bases agree with TRBD2. In germline, CDR1 is SGHRS, CDR2 YFSETQ. The CDR3 length is 15 residues. Trimming cost V 5 bases and J 2 bases; bases outside gene matches: 1. In DNA, the CDR3 is TGCGCCAGCAGGGGACTAGCGGGCAACACCGGGGAGCTGTTTTTT. Amino acids: CASRGLAGNTGELFF.